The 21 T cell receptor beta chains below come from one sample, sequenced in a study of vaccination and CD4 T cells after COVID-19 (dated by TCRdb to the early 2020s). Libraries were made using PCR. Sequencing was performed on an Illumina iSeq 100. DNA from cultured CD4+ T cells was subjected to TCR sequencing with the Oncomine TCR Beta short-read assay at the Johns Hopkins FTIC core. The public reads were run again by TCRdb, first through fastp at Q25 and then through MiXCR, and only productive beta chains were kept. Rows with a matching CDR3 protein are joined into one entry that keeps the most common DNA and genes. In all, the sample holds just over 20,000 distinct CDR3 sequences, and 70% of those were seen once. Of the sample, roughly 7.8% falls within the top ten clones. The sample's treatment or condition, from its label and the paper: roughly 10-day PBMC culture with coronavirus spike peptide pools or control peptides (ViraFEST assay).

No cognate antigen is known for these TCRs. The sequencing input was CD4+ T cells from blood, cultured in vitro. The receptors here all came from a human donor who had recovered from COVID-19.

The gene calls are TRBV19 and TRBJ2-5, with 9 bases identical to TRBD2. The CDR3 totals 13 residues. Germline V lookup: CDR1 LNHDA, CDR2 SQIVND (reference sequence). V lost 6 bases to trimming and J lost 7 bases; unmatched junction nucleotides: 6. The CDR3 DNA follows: TGTGCCAGTAGGGAAGCGGGGGGTCGGACCCAGTACTTC. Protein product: CASREAGGRTQYF. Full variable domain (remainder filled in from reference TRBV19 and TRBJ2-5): DGGITQSPKYLFRKEGQNVTLSCEQNLNHDAMYWYRQDPGQGLRLIYYSQIVNDFQKGDIAEGYSVSREKKESFPLTVTSAQKNPTAFYLCASREAGGRTQYFGPGTRLLVL.

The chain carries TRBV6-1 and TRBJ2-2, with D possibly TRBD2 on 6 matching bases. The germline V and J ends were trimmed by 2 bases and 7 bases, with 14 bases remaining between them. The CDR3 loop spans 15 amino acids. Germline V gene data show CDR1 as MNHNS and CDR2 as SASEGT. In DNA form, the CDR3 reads TGTGCCAGCAGTGAAAGTGAGGAGGAGGGCGGGGAGCTGTTTTTT. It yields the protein CASSESEEEGGELFF.

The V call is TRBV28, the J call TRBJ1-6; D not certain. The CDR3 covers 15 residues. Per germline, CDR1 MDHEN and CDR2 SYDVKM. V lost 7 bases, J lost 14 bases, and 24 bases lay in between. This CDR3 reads CASTPRGSPVLSLHF. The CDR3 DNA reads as TGTGCCAGCACCCCTAGAGGATCCCCGGTGTTGTCCCTCCACTTT. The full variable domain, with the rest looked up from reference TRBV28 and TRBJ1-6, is DVKVTQSSRYLVKRTGEKVFLECVQDMDHENMFWYRQDPGLGLRLIYFSYDVKMKEKGDIPEGYSVSREKKERFSLILESASTNQTSMYLCASTPRGSPVLSLHFGNGTRLTVT.

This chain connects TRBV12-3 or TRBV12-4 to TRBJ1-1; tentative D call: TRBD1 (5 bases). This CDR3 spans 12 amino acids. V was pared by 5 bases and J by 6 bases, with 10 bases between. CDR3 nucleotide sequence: TGTGCCAGCAGTGGGGACTTCTCTGAAGCTTTCTTT. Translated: CASSGDFSEAFF.

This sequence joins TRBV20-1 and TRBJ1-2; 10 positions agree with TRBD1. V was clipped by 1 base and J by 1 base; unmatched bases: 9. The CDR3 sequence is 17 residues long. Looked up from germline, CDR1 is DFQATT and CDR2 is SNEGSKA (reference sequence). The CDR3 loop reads CSARVRGGQGFNYGYTF. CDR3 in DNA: TGCAGTGCTAGAGTTAGAGGGGGACAGGGGTTTAACTATGGCTACACCTTC.

The CDR3 sequence is CASSEQTGANYGYTF. CDR3 sequence (DNA): TGTGCCAGCAGTGAACAAACAGGGGCTAACTATGGCTACACCTTC. The chain carries TRBV6-1 and TRBJ1-2; TRBD1 matches at 7 bases. The CDR3 covers 15 residues. The V segment lost 2 bases and the J segment 0 bases; nucleotides outside the gene matches: 3. Germline CDR1 is MNHNS and CDR2 is SASEGT.

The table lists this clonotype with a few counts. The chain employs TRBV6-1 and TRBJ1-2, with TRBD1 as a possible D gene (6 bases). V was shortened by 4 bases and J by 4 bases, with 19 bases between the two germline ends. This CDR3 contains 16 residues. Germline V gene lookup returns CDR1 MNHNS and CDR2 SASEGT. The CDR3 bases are TGTGCCAGCAGTGGGGCGCGGTCAGGGGAAGGCTATGGCTACACCTTC. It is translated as CASSGARSGEGYGYTF.

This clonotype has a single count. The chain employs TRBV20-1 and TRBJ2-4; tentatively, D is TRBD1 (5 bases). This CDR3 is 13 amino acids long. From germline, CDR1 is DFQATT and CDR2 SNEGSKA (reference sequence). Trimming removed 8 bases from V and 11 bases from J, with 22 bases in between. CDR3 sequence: CSLTDGSHGVQYF. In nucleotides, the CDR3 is TGCAGTCTGACAGACGGTAGTCATGGGGTTCAGTACTTC.

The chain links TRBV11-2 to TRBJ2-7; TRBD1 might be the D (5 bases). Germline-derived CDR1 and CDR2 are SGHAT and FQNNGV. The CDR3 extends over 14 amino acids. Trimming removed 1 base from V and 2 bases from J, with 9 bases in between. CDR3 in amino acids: CASSLGGWAYEQYF. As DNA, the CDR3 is TGTGCCAGCAGCTTAGGGGGCTGGGCCTACGAGCAGTACTTC.

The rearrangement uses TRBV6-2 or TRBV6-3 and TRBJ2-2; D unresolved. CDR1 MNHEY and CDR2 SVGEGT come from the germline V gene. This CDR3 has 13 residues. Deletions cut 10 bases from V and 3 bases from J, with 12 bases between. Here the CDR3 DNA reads TGTGCCACCATAAATACGGACACCGGGGAGCTGTTTTTT. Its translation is CATINTDTGELFF.

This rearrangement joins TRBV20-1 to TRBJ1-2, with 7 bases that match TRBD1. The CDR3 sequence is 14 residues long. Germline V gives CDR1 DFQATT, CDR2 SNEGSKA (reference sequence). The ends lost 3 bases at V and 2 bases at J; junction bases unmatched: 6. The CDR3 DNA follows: TGCAGTGCTAGGACAGGGTGGAGAAACTATGGCTACACCTTC. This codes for CSARTGWRNYGYTF.

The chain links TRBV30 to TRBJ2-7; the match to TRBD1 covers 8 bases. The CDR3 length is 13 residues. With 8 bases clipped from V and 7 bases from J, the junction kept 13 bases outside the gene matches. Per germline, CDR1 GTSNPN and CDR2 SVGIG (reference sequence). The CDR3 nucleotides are TGTGCCAGAAAGGACAGGGTGAGGGGGGAGCAGTACTTC. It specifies CARKDRVRGEQYF.

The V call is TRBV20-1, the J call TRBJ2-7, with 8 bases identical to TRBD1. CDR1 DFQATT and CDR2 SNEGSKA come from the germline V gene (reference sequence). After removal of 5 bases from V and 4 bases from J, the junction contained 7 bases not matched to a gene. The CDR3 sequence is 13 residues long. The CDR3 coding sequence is TGCAGTGCTTGGCGGGACAGGTCATACGAGCAGTACTTC. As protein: CSAWRDRSYEQYF.

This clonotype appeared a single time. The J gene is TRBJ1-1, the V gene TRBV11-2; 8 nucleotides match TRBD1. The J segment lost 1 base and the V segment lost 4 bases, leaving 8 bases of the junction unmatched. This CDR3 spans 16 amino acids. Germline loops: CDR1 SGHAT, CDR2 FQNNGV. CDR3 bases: TGTGCCAGCAGCTCCAACTCAGGGGGCGCGAACACTGAAGCTTTCTTT. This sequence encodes CASSSNSGGANTEAFF. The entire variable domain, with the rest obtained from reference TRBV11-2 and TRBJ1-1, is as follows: EAGVAQSPRYKIIEKRQSVAFWCNPISGHATLYWYQQILGQGPKLLIQFQNNGVVDDSQLPKDRFSAERLKGVDSTLKIQPAKLEDSAVYLCASSSNSGGANTEAFFGQGTRLTVV.

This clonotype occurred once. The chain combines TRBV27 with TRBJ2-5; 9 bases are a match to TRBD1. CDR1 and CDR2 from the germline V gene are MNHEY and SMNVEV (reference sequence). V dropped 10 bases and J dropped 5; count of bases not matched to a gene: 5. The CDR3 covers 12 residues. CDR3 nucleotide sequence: TGTGCCACCAAGACAGGGGGGGAGACCCAGTACTTC. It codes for CATKTGGETQYF.

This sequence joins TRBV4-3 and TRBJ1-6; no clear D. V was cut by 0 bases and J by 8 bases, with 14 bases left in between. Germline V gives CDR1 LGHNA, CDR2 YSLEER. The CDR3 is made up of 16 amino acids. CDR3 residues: CASSQDSLIRDSPLHF. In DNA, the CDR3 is TGCGCCAGCAGCCAAGATTCGCTGATTCGGGATTCACCCCTCCACTTT.

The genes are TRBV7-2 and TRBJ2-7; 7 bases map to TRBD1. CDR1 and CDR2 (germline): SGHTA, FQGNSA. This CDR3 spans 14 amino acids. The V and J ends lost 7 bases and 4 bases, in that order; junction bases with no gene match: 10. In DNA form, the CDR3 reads TGTGCCAGCACCCGGGACAGTATACAATACGAGCAGTACTTC. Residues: CASTRDSIQYEQYF. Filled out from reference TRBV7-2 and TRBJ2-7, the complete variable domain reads GAGVSQSPSNKVTEKGKDVELRCDPISGHTALYWYRQSLGQGLEFLIYFQGNSAPDKSGLPSDRFSAERTGGSVSTLTIQRTQQEDSAVYLCASTRDSIQYEQYFGPGTRLTVT.

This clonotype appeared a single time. Here the CDR3 reads CASSQSGTGALYGYTF. CDR3 nucleotide sequence: TGTGCCAGCTCCCAATCGGGGACAGGGGCCTTGTATGGCTACACCTTC. V usage is TRBV18 and J usage is TRBJ1-2; 10 nucleotides align to TRBD1. The CDR3 sequence is 16 residues long. Looked up from germline, CDR1 is KGHSH and CDR2 is LQKENI. Unmatched junction bases numbered 12, after V lost 6 bases and J lost 5 bases. Filled out from reference TRBV18 and TRBJ1-2, the complete variable domain reads NAGVMQNPRHLVRRRGQEARLRCSPMKGHSHVYWYRQLPEEGLKFMVYLQKENIIDESGMPKERFSAEFPKEGPSILRIQQVVRGDSAAYFCASSQSGTGALYGYTFGSGTRLTVV.

In nucleotides, the CDR3 is TGTGCCAGCAAGAGATTCAGCGCCACAGATACGCAGTATTTT. This gives the protein CASKRFSATDTQYF. V usage is TRBV7-9 and J usage is TRBJ2-3; no clear D. The V end lost 7 bases, the J end lost 2 bases, and 13 bases lay between the germline ends. Per the germline V gene, CDR1 is SEHNR and CDR2 is FQNEAQ (reference sequence). The CDR3 sequence is 14 residues long.

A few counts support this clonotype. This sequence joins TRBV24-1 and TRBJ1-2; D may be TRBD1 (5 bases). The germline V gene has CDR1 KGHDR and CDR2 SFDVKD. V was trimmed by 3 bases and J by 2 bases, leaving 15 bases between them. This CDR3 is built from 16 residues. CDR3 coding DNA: TGTGCCACCAGTGATGGGGGGAGGGACTTGAACTATGGCTACACCTTC. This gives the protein CATSDGGRDLNYGYTF.

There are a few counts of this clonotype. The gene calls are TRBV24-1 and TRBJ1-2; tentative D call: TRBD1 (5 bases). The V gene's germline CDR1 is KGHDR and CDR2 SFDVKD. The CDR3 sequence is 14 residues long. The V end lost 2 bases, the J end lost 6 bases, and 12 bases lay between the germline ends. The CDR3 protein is CATSDSSQGDGYTF. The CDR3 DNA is TGTGCCACCAGTGATTCCAGTCAGGGAGATGGCTACACCTTC.